The 25 T cell receptor beta chains reported below all come from one sample, sequenced in a study of blood T cell repertoires in COVID-19. Only in-frame clones appear in the TCRdb table, and some are missing; sequencing was by immunoSEQ multiplex PCR. The data show approximately 190,000 clones, approximately 85% seen once. Sequenced material: peripheral blood. These receptors were taken from a woman in her seventies with active or convalescent COVID-19.

The rearrangement links TRBV12-1 to TRBJ2-1; the table's D call, TRBD2, has no DNA check behind it. TRBV12-1 corresponds to a pseudogene. CDR3 length: 17 residues. CDR3 protein: CASSFRLAGSSYNEQFF. The CDR3 DNA reads as TGTGCCAGCAGCTTTCGACTAGCGGGAAGCTCCTACAATGAGCAGTTCTTC.

The chain carries TRBV7-3 and TRBJ2-7; tentatively, D is TRBD2 (6 bases). This CDR3 has 15 amino acids. Trimming pared 2 bases from V and 2 bases from J, leaving 13 bases between. The germline gives CDR1 SGHTA, CDR2 FQGTGA. CDR3: CASSLGGGGPYEQYF. CDR3 DNA sequence: TGTGCCAGCAGCTTAGGGGGTGGAGGGCCCTACGAGCAGTACTTC.

The chain links TRBV11-2 to TRBJ2-3; D uncertain. V lost 0 bases, J lost 1 base, and 8 bases lay in between. The CDR3 totals 15 residues. The germline V gene encodes CDR1 SGHAT and CDR2 FQNNGV. CDR3 region: CASSLDLVGTDTQYF. For the CDR3, the DNA is TGTGCCAGCAGCTTAGATCTTGTCGGCACAGATACGCAGTATTTT.

This clone has only one observation. This rearrangement joins TRBV28 to TRBJ2-1, with 8 nucleotides matching TRBD2. Germline CDR1 and CDR2: MDHEN and SYDVKM. CDR3 length: 19 amino acids. V lost 1 base, J lost 1 base, and 12 bases stayed unmatched. The CDR3 spells CASSLYAGLLAASYNEQFF. As DNA, the CDR3 is TGTGCCAGCAGTTTATACGCGGGATTACTAGCGGCTTCCTACAATGAGCAGTTCTTC.

V and J are TRBV11-3 and TRBJ1-1; TRBD1 agrees at 8 bases. The CDR3 extends over 15 amino acids. J was trimmed by 5 bases and V by 5 bases; bases with no gene match: 10. The germline gives CDR1 SGHNT, CDR2 YENEEA. CDR3 sequence reads: CASSPGQGRSTEAFF. Here the CDR3 DNA reads TGTGCCAGCAGCCCCGGACAGGGACGTTCGACTGAAGCTTTCTTT.

This clone was seen many times. The rearrangement joins TRBV5-5 to TRBJ2-3; D gene ambiguous. The CDR3 is 15 amino acids. Per germline, CDR1 SGHKS and CDR2 YYEKEE (reference sequence). V lost 2 bases, J lost 0 bases, and 10 bases lay in between. In DNA, the CDR3 is TGTGCCAGCAGCTTTATTACAGCTAGCACAGATACGCAGTATTTT. Protein: CASSFITASTDTQYF. Full variable domain (outside the CDR3, taken from reference TRBV5-5 and TRBJ2-3): DAGVTQSPTHLIKTRGQQVTLRCSPISGHKSVSWYQQVLGQGPQFIFQYYEKEERGRGNFPDRFSARQFPNYSSELNVNALLLGDSALYLCASSFITASTDTQYFGPGTRLTVL.

The chain couples TRBV6-5 to TRBJ2-2, with D perhaps matching TRBD1 (6 bases). Trimming took 6 bases from V and 1 from J, leaving 9 bases between them. The CDR3 runs to 14 residues. Germline assignment: CDR1 MNHEY and CDR2 SVGAGI. In DNA form, the CDR3 reads TGTGCCAGCAGACAGGGCGGGAACACCGGGGAGCTGTTTTTT. Protein product: CASRQGGNTGELFF.

This chain uses TRBV27 with TRBJ1-1; the D gene is possibly TRBD1 (5 bases). Germline lookup yields CDR1 MNHEY and CDR2 SMNVEV (reference sequence). CDR3 length: 14 amino acids. V gave up 0 bases and J gave up 11 bases, with 16 bases separating them. The CDR3 reads CASSLSPSAGKAFF. DNA of the CDR3: TGTGCCAGCAGTTTATCCCCTTCGGCAGGGAAGGCTTTCTTT.

This chain links TRBV7-3 with TRBJ2-7, with D perhaps TRBD2 (6 bases). The CDR3 covers 12 residues. Trimming removed 4 bases from V and 11 bases from J, with 15 bases in between. Germline values: CDR1 SGHTA, CDR2 FQGTGA. For the CDR3, the DNA is TGTGCCAGCAGCTCACCGCCAGGAGGGAAGTACTTC. Translated, it gives CASSSPPGGKYF.

This clone has only one observation. The J gene is TRBJ2-3, the V gene TRBV19; 9 bases are shared with TRBD1. The germline CDR1 and CDR2 sequences are LNHDA and SQIVND (reference sequence). The CDR3 length is 15 residues. V trimming: 3 bases; J trimming: 1 base; junction bases outside the gene matches: 2. CDR3 sequence (DNA): TGTGCCAGTAGTATGTACAGGGGGCGCACAGATACGCAGTATTTT. Protein: CASSMYRGRTDTQYF.

V gene TRBV18 combines with J gene TRBJ2-7, with 8 bases fitting TRBD2. The CDR3 runs 19 residues. Trimming removed 0 bases from V and 0 bases from J; junction bases left unmatched: 13. Germline loops: CDR1 KGHSH, CDR2 LQKENI. The CDR3 DNA is TGTGCCAGCTCACCACCGCGGGGGGTCATGAGCGGGAGCTCCTACGAGCAGTACTTC. This gives the protein CASSPPRGVMSGSSYEQYF. Combining the CDR3 with reference TRBV18 and TRBJ2-7 gives the whole variable domain NAGVMQNPRHLVRRRGQEARLRCSPMKGHSHVYWYRQLPEEGLKFMVYLQKENIIDESGMPKERFSAEFPKEGPSILRIQQVVRGDSAAYFCASSPPRGVMSGSSYEQYFGPGTRLTVT.

The genes are TRBV19 and TRBJ2-1; D is unclear. V was pared by 4 bases and J by 5 bases, with 15 bases between. The CDR3 spans 15 residues. The germline gives CDR1 LNHDA, CDR2 SQIVND (reference sequence). The CDR3 DNA follows: TGTGCCAGTAGTACGCTGGGCCAGCTCAACAATGAGCAGTTCTTC. It specifies CASSTLGQLNNEQFF.

This chain joins TRBV11-2 and TRBJ2-5, with a possible D match to TRBD2 (5 bases). Deletions cut 5 bases from V and 1 base from J, with 8 bases between. Germline V gives CDR1 SGHAT, CDR2 FQNNGV. This CDR3 region has 13 residues. In nucleotides, the CDR3 is TGTGCCAGCAGCCGGGGTTTCCAAGAGACCCAGTACTTC. It encodes CASSRGFQETQYF. Filled out from reference TRBV11-2 and TRBJ2-5, the complete variable domain reads EAGVAQSPRYKIIEKRQSVAFWCNPISGHATLYWYQQILGQGPKLLIQFQNNGVVDDSQLPKDRFSAERLKGVDSTLKIQPAKLEDSAVYLCASSRGFQETQYFGPGTRLLVL.

V gene TRBV4-2 combines with J gene TRBJ2-3, with 16 bases fitting TRBD2. CDR1 is LGHNA, CDR2 YNFKEQ, per germline. Trimming cost V 0 bases and J 5 bases; bases outside gene matches: 14. This CDR3 has 21 amino acids. Here the CDR3 DNA reads TGTGCCAGCAGCCAAGATGAAGACCCGGGACTAGCGGGAGGGCATGGAGATACGCAGTATTTT. Translated, it gives CASSQDEDPGLAGGHGDTQYF.

The J gene is TRBJ1-5, the V gene TRBV28; D gene ambiguous. This CDR3 is 15 amino acids long. Trimming pared 5 bases from V and 0 bases from J, leaving 11 bases between. CDR1 is MDHEN and CDR2 is SYDVKM in the germline V gene. The CDR3 DNA follows: TGTGCCAGCAGTCTCGGCGGGAATAGCAATCAGCCCCAGCATTTT. It specifies CASSLGGNSNQPQHF.

The genes are TRBV28 and TRBJ1-3; D remains unclear. The germline gives CDR1 MDHEN, CDR2 SYDVKM. Deletions cut 2 bases from V and 6 bases from J, with 20 bases between. The CDR3 consists of 17 residues. CDR3 nucleotides: TGTGCCAGCAGTTTAGTTTTTTCCGGAGTCAATACAAACACCATATATTTT. This translates into CASSLVFSGVNTNTIYF.

The chain uses TRBV3-1 (or the pseudogene TRBV3-2) and TRBJ2-1; 14 bases match TRBD2. Germline V gives CDR1 LGHDT, CDR2 YNNKEL (reference sequence). The J segment lost 3 bases and the V segment lost 0 bases, leaving 4 bases of the junction unmatched. This CDR3 spans 18 amino acids. DNA for the CDR3: TGTGCCAGCAGCCAAGAGGGACTAGCGGGAGTGGGCTACAATGAGCAGTTCTTC. This encodes CASSQEGLAGVGYNEQFF.

The chain has TRBV6-4 and TRBJ1-4; no firm D call. Germline V CDR1 and CDR2: MRHNA, SNTAGT. Trimming shortened V by 2 bases and J by 4 bases, and 11 bases separated the two germline ends. This CDR3 spans 15 amino acids. The CDR3 is CASSDPRGSNEKLFF. The CDR3 DNA reads as TGTGCCAGCAGTGACCCCCGAGGCAGTAATGAAAAACTGTTTTTT.

The V gene is TRBV2, the J gene TRBJ2-7; no reliable D call. This CDR3 has 14 residues. Per germline, CDR1 SNHLY and CDR2 FYNNEI. Between the trimmed V and J ends, which lost 3 bases and 0 bases, there was a span of 9 bases. The CDR3 here is CASSDPGSSYEQYF. The CDR3 DNA reads as TGTGCCAGCAGTGACCCAGGAAGCTCCTACGAGCAGTACTTC. Filled out from reference TRBV2 and TRBJ2-7, the complete variable domain reads EPEVTQTPSHQVTQMGQEVILRCVPISNHLYFYWYRQILGQKVEFLVSFYNNEISEKSEIFDDQFSVERPDGSNFTLKIRSTKLEDSAMYFCASSDPGSSYEQYFGPGTRLTVT.

The J gene is TRBJ1-1, the V gene TRBV6-5; D is perhaps TRBD1 (6 bases). The CDR3 extends over 12 amino acids. V lost 8 bases to trimming and J lost 5 bases, with 12 bases between them. The germline CDR1 and CDR2 sequences are MNHEY and SVGAGI. The CDR3 loop reads CASQGGFTEAFF. The CDR3 coding sequence is TGTGCCAGCCAAGGGGGATTTACTGAAGCTTTCTTT.

This clone occurred once. This chain joins TRBV28 and TRBJ2-7, with 8 bases identical to TRBD1. This CDR3 contains 14 residues. J lost 4 bases, V lost 7 bases, and 9 bases had no gene match. Germline V gene lookup returns CDR1 MDHEN and CDR2 SYDVKM. The CDR3 nucleotides read TGTGCCAGCATCCTGGACAGGGCAGGTTACGAGCAGTACTTC. Translation gives CASILDRAGYEQYF.

The V and J genes are TRBV3-1 (or the pseudogene TRBV3-2) and TRBJ1-5; 9 bases match TRBD1. Looked up from germline, CDR1 is LGHDT and CDR2 is YNNKEL (reference sequence). The junction had 0 bases not matched to a gene; V was cut back by 8 bases and J by 4 bases. The CDR3 runs to 12 residues. The CDR3 here is CASGQGNQPQHF. The CDR3 region has the DNA TGTGCCAGCGGACAGGGGAATCAGCCCCAGCATTTT.

The rearrangement joins TRBV5-1 to TRBJ2-7; TRBD1 matches 7 bases. The CDR3 runs 13 residues. V lost 5 bases, J lost 6 bases, and 8 bases stayed unmatched. Looked up from germline, CDR1 is SGHRS and CDR2 is YFSETQ. DNA of the CDR3: TGCGCCAGCAGACCGGTTCACAGGGGCGAGCAGTACTTC. The encoded protein is CASRPVHRGEQYF.

The V call is TRBV11-2, the J call TRBJ2-2; the match to TRBD1 covers 7 bases. The V segment lost 6 bases and the J segment 3 bases; nucleotides outside the gene matches: 4. The germline V gene encodes CDR1 SGHAT and CDR2 FQNNGV. The CDR3 length is 14 residues. The CDR3, as DNA: TGTGCCAGCAGTATCGGGACAGACACCGGGGAGCTGTTTTTT. Residues: CASSIGTDTGELFF. The full variable domain, with the rest looked up from reference TRBV11-2 and TRBJ2-2, is EAGVAQSPRYKIIEKRQSVAFWCNPISGHATLYWYQQILGQGPKLLIQFQNNGVVDDSQLPKDRFSAERLKGVDSTLKIQPAKLEDSAVYLCASSIGTDTGELFFGEGSRLTVL.

This clone showed up many times. This rearrangement joins TRBV19 to TRBJ1-5; D is possibly TRBD1 (5 bases). V was shortened by 0 bases and J by 6 bases, with 12 bases between the two germline ends. Germline CDR1 reads LNHDA; CDR2 reads SQIVND (reference sequence). The CDR3 covers 15 residues. CDR3 loop: CASSIDRGGVQPQHF. The DNA for the CDR3 is TGTGCCAGTAGTATAGATCGGGGAGGGGTTCAGCCCCAGCATTTT.